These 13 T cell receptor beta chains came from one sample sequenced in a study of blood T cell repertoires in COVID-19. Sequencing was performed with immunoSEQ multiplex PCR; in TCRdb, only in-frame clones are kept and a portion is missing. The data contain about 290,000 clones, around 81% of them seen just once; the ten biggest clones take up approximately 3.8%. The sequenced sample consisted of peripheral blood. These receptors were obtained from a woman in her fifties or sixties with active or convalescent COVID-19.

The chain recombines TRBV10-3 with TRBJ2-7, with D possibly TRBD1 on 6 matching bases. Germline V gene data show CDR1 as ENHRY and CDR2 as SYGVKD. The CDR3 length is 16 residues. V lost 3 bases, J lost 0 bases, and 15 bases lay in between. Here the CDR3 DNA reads TGTGCCATCAGTGACCCTGGGCAGGGGTACTCCTACGAGCAGTACTTC. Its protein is CAISDPGQGYSYEQYF.

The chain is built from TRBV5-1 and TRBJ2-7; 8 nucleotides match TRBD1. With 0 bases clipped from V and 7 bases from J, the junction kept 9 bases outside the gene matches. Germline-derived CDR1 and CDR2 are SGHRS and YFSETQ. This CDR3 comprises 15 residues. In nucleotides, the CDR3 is TGCGCCAGCAGCTTGGAGCCAGGGGGCCTTCCGGAGCAGTACTTC. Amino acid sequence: CASSLEPGGLPEQYF. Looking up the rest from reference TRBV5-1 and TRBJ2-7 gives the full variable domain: KAGVTQTPRYLIKTRGQQVTLSCSPISGHRSVSWYQQTPGQGLQFLFEYFSETQRNKGNFPGRFSGRQFSNSRSEMNVSTLELGDSALYLCASSLEPGGLPEQYFGPGTRLTVT.

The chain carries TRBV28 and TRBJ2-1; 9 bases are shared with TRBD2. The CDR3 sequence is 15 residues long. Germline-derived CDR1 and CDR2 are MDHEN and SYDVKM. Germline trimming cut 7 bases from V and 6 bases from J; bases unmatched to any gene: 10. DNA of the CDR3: TGTGCCAGCAAGGGACAAGCGGGAGGAGGCAATGAGCAGTTCTTC. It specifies CASKGQAGGGNEQFF.

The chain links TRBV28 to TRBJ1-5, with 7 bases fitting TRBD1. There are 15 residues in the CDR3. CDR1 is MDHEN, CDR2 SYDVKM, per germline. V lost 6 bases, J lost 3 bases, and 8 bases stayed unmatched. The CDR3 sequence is CASRRTGGSNQPQHF. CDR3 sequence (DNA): TGTGCCAGCAGACGGACAGGCGGATCCAATCAGCCCCAGCATTTT.

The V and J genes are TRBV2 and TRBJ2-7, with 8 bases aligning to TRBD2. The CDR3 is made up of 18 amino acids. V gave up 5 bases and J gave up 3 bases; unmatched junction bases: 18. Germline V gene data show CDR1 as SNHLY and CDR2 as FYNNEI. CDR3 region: CASSPSLQFSGKIYEQYF. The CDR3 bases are TGTGCCAGCAGTCCTTCCTTACAATTTAGCGGGAAAATCTACGAGCAGTACTTC.

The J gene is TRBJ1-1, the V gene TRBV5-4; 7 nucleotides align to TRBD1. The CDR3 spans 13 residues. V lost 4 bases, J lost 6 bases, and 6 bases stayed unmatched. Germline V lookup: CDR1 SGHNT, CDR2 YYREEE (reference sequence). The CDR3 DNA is TGTGCCAGCAGCCCGACAGGGACCCCTGAAGCTTTCTTT. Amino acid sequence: CASSPTGTPEAFF.

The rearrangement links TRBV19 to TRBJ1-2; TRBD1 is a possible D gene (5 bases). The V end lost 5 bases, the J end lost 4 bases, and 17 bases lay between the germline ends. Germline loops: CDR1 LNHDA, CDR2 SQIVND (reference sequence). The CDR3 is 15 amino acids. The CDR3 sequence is CASSAARGSGYGYTF. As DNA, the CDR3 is TGTGCCAGTAGTGCCGCAAGGGGCAGTGGCTATGGCTACACCTTC.

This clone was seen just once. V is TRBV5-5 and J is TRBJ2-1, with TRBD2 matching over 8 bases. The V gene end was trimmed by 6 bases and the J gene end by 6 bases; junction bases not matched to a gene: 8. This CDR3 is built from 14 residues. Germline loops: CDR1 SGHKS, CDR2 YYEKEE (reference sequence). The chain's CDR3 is CASIGTRSLNEQFF. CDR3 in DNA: TGTGCCAGCATCGGGACTAGGAGTCTCAATGAGCAGTTCTTC.

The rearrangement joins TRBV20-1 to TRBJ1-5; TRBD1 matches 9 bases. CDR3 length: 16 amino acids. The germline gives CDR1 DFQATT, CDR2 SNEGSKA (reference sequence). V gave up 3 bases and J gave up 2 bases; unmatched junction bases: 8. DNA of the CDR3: TGCAGTGCTAGTCGGGACAGGGAAGGGGGCAATCAGCCCCAGCATTTT. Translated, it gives CSASRDREGGNQPQHF.

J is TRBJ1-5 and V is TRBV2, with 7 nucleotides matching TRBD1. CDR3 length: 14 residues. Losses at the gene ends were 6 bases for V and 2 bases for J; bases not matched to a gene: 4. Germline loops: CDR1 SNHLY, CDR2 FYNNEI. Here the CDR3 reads CASRRDSGNQPQHF. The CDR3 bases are TGTGCCAGCAGAAGGGACAGCGGCAATCAGCCCCAGCATTTT.

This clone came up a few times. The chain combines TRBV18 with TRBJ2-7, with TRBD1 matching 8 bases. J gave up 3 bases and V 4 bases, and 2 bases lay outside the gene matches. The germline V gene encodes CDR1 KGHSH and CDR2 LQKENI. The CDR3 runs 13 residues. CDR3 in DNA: TGTGCCAGCTCACAGGGACAGGACTACGAGCAGTACTTC. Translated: CASSQGQDYEQYF.

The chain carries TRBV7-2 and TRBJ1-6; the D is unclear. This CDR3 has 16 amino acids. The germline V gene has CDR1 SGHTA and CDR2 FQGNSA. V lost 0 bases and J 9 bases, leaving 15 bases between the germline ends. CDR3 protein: CASSLASLYSGSPLHF. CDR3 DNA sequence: TGTGCCAGCAGCTTAGCGTCCCTTTACTCTGGTTCACCCCTCCACTTT.

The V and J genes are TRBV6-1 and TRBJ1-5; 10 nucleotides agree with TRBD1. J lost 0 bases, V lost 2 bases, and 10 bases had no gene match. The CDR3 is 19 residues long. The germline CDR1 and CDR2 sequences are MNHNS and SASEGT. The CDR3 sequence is CASSEYGTGAYYSNQPQHF. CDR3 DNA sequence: TGTGCCAGCAGTGAATATGGGACAGGGGCCTATTATAGCAATCAGCCCCAGCATTTT.